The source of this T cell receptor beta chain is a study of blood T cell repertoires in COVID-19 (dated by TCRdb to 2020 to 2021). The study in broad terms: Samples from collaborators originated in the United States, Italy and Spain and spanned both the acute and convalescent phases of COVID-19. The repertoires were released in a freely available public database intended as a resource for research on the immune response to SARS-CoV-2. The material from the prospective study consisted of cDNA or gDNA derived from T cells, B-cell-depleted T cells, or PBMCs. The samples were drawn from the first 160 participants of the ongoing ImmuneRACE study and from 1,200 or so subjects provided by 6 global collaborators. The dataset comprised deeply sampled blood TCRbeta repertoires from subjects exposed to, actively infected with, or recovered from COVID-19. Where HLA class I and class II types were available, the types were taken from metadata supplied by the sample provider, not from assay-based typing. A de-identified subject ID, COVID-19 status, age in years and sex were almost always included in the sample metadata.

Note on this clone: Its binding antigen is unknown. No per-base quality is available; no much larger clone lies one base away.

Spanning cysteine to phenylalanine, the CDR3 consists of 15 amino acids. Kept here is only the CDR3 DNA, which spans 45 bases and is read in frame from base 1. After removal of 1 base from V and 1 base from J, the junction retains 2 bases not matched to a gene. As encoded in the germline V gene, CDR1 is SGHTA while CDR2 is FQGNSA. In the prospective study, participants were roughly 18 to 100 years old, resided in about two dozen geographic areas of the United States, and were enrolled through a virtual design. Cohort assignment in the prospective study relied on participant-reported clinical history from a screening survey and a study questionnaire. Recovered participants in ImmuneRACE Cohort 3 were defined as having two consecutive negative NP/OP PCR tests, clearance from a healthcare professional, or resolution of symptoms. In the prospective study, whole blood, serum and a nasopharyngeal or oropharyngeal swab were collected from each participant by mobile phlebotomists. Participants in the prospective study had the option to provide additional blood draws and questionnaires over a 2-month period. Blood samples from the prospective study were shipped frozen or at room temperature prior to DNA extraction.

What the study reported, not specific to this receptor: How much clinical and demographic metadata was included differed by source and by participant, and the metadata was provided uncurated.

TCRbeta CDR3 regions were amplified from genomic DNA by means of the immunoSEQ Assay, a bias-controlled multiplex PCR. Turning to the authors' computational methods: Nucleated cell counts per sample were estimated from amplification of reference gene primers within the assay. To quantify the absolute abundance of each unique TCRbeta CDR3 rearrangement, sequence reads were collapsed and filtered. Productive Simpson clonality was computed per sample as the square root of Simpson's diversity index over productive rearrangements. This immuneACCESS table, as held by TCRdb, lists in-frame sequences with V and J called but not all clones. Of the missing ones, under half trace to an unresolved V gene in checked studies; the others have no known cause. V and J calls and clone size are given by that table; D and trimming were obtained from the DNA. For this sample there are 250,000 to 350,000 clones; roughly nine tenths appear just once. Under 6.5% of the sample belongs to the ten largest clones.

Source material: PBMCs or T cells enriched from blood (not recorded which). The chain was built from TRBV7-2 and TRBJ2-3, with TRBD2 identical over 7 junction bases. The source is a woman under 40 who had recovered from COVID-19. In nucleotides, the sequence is TGTGCCAGCAGCTTAGTTGGGGGGGGCACAGATACGCAGTATTTT. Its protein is CASSLVGGGTDTQYF.